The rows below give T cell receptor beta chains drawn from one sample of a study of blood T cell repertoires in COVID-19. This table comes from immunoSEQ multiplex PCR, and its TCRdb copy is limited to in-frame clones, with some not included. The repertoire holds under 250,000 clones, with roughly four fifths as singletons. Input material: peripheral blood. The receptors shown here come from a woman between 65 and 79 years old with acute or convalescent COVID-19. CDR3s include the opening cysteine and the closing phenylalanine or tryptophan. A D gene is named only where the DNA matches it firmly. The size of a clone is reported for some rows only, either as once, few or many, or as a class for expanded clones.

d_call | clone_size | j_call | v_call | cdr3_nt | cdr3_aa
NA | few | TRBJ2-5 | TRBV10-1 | TGCGCCAGCAGTGAGACGGGGACCCAGTACTTC | CASSETGTQYF
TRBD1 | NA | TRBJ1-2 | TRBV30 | TGTGCCTGGGACGGACAGGGAGGATATGGCTACACCTTC | CAWDGQGGYGYTF
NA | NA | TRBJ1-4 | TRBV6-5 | TGTGCCAGCAGTTATTTCGGGGGGAACGGAGAAAAACTGTTTTTT | CASSYFGGNGEKLFF
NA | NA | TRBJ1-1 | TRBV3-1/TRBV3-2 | TGTGCCAGCAGCCCTTACCGCTACTCGGGGACTGAAGCTTTCTTT | CASSPYRYSGTEAFF
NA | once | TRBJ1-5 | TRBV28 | TGTGCCAGCAGTTCACCCCCAGGGCACTATAGCAATCAGCCCCAGCATTTT | CASSSPPGHYSNQPQHF
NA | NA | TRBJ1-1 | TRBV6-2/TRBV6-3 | TGTGCCAGCAGTTTACAGGGCATATGGAACACTGAAGCTTTCTTT | CASSLQGIWNTEAFF
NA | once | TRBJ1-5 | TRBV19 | TGTGCCAGTATTTTGCAGGGACATCCCTATTATAGCAATCAGCCCCAGCATTTT | CASILQGHPYYSNQPQHF
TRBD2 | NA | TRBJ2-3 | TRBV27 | TGTGCCAGCAGTCTTGGGTGGGGGGGGAGCACAGATACGCAGTATTTT | CASSLGWGGSTDTQYF
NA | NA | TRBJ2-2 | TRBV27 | TGTGCCAGCAGTTACCGGTGGACGGGACACGGGGAGCTGTTTTTT | CASSYRWTGHGELFF
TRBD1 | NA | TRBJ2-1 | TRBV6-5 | TGTGCCAGCAGTCACCCGGCAGGGGGCAGGAATGAGCAGTTCTTC | CASSHPAGGRNEQFF
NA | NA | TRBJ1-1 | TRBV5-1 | TGCGCCAGCAGCCCTCTACGGGTGGGCACTGAAGCTTTCTTT | CASSPLRVGTEAFF
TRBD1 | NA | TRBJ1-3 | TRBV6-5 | TGTGCCAGCAGGAGGGACAGCCGAAACACCATATATTTT | CASRRDSRNTIYF
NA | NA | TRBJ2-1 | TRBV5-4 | TGTGCCAGCACCTTAAATCGGGATGAGCAGTTCTTC | CASTLNRDEQFF
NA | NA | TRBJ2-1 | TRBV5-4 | TGTGCCAGCAGCTTGGGACAGAATTACAATGAGCAGTTCTTC | CASSLGQNYNEQFF
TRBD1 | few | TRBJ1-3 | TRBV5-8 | TGTGCCAGCAGCCCCGGGACAGGGAGACGAGACACCATATATTTT | CASSPGTGRRDTIYF
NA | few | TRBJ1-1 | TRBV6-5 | TGTGCCAGCAGGATGCAGGGTAAGGCTTTCTTT | CASRMQGKAFF
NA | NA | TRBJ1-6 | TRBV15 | TGTGCCACCAGCAGAGATTCGAGGGCCTTCAATTCACCCCTCCACTTT | CATSRDSRAFNSPLHF
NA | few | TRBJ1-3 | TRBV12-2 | TGTGCAAGTCGCTTAGAAATACAGGGGGATTTTGGAAACACCATATATTTT | CASRLEIQGDFGNTIYF
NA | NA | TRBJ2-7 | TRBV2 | TGTGCCAGCAGAGGAGGGAACTACGAGCAGTACTTC | CASRGGNYEQYF
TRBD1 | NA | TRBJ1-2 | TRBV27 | TGTGCCAGTCATACAGGGGGCTATGGCTACACCTTC | CASHTGGYGYTF
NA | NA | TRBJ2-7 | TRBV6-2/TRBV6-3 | TGTGCCAGCAGTTACGGGGGGACCTACGAGCAGTACTTC | CASSYGGTYEQYF
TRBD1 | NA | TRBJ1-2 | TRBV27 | TGTGCCAGCAGTTTCAGGGGGCGCGGCTACACCTTC | CASSFRGRGYTF
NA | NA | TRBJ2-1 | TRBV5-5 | TGTGCCAGCAGCTCCTCTAGTAATGAGCAGTTCTTC | CASSSSSNEQFF
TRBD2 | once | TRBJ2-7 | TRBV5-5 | TGTGCCAGCAGCGCCCGGACTAGCGGAGGCTCCGAGCAGTACTTC | CASSARTSGGSEQYF
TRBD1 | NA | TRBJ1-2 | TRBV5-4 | TGTGCCAGCAGCTTGCCAGGACAGGAGGATGGCTACACCTTC | CASSLPGQEDGYTF
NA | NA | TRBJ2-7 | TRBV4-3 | TGCGCCAGCAGCCAAGATCCGGGGGTCGGGTCCTACGAGCAGTACTTC | CASSQDPGVGSYEQYF
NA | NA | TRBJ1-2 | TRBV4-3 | TGCGCCAGCAGCCAAGATCGGGAAGGTTACTATGGCTACACCTTC | CASSQDREGYYGYTF
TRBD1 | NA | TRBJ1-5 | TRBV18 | TGTGCCAGCTCAAACGGACAGGGCGGCAATCAGCCCCAGCATTTT | CASSNGQGGNQPQHF
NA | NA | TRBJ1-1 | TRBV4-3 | TGCGCCAGCAGCCAAGATCTACGGGGGTACACTGAAGCTTTCTTT | CASSQDLRGYTEAFF
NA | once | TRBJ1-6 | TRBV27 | TGTGCCAGCAGATCAGGGTGGGCCTATAATTCACCCCTCCACTTT | CASRSGWAYNSPLHF
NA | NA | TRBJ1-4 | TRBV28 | TGTGCCAGCAGTTTTGGTCGGGGAGGTACATCTAATGAAAAACTGTTTTTT | CASSFGRGGTSNEKLFF
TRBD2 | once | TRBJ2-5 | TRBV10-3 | TGTGCCATCAGTGAGCCAGGACTAGTTTTCCAGACCCAGTACTTC | CAISEPGLVFQTQYF
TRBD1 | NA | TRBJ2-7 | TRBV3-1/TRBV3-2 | TGTGCCAGCAGCCACTGGGACAGTCGTATGTGGTACGAGCAGTACTTC | CASSHWDSRMWYEQYF
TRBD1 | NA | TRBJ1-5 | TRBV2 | TGTGCCAGCAGTGGGACAGGGATTGGCAATCAGCCCCAGCATTTT | CASSGTGIGNQPQHF
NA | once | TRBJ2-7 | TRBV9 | TGTGCCAGCAGCGTAAGGCCAGGCCAGTTTTACGAGCAGTACTTC | CASSVRPGQFYEQYF
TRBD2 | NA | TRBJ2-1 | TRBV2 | TGTGCCAGCAAGTCCTGGCTAGCGGGGGGCAGGATGCTGGGCAGCAATGAGCAGTTCTTC | CASKSWLAGGRMLGSNEQFF
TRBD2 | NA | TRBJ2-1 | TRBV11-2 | TGTGCCAGCAGCTTAGTAGCGTCTAGCGGGGGTTCCTACAATGAGCAGTTCTTC | CASSLVASSGGSYNEQFF
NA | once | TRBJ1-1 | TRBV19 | TGTGCCAGTAGTATCGGTGGACACTTGAACACTGAAGCTTTCTTT | CASSIGGHLNTEAFF
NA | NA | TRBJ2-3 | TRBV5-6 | TGTGCCAGCAGCTTACGACAGCGCCGAGGCACAGATACGCAGTATTTT | CASSLRQRRGTDTQYF
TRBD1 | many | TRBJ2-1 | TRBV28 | TGTGCCAGCAGTCTTACAGGGGTCTCCTACAATGAGCAGTTCTTC | CASSLTGVSYNEQFF
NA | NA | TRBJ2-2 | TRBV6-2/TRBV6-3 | TGTGCCAGCAGTTACTCTGGGGGGGCCGGCGGGGAGCTGTTTTTT | CASSYSGGAGGELFF
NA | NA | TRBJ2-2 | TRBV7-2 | TGTGCCAGCAGCTTATCGAGGACAATAAACACCGGGGAGCTGTTTTTT | CASSLSRTINTGELFF
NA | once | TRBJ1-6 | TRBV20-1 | TGCAGTGCCAGTGGCGGAAGCGGGCAGACCAATAATTCACCCCTCCACTTT | CSASGGSGQTNNSPLHF
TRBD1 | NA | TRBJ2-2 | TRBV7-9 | TGTGCCAGCAGTTCAATGACAGGGGCGGGCACCGGGGAGCTGTTTTTT | CASSSMTGAGTGELFF
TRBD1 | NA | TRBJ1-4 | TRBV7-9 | TGTGCCAGCAGCTTAGGAGACAGGGGGCAGGATGAAAAACTGTTTTTT | CASSLGDRGQDEKLFF
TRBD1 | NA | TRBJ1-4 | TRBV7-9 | TGTGCCAGCAGGGAAGGGACAGTCAATGAAAAACTGTTTTTT | CASREGTVNEKLFF
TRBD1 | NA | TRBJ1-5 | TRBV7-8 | TGTGCCAGCAGCTTACGGACAGGGACAGTCAATCAGCCCCAGCATTTT | CASSLRTGTVNQPQHF